The sequence of this TCR beta chain was determined in a study of blood T cell repertoires in COVID-19. Study-level information: The United States, Italy and Spain provided the acute and convalescent COVID-19 samples.

Sequencing was performed with immunoSEQ multiplex PCR; in TCRdb, only in-frame clones are kept and a portion is missing. The sample consists of approximately 100,000 clones, about 83% of them appearing once. This clonotype was sampled from a human donor in a cohort sampled during active COVID-19. The sample was peripheral blood.

The CDR3 coding sequence is TGTGCCAGCAGGTACAGGCTATATGGCTACACCTTC. Translation gives CASRYRLYGYTF. The chain combines TRBV12-3 or TRBV12-4 with TRBJ1-2, with D possibly matching TRBD1 (5 bases). The length of the CDR3 is 12 residues. V was shortened by 6 bases and J by 5 bases, with 10 bases between the two germline ends.